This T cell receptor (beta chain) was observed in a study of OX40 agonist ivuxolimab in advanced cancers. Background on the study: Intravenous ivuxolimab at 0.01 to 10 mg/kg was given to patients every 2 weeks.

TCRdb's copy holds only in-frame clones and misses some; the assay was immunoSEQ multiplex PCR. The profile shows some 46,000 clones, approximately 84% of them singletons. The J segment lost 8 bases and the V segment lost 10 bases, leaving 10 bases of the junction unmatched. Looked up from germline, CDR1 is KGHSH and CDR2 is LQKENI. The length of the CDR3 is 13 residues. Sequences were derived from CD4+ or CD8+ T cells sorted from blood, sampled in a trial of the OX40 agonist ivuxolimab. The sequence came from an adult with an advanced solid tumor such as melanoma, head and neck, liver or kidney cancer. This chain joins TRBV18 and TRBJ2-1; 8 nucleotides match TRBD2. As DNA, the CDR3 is TGTGCCACTAAACGGGGGGGGGCCGATGAGCAGTTCTTC. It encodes CATKRGGADEQFF.